These T cell receptor beta chains were read from a single sample in a study of blood T cell repertoires in COVID-19. Some clones are missing from TCRdb's copy, which holds only in-frame ones; the method was immunoSEQ multiplex PCR. The sample records 240,000 or so clones, roughly 79% being singletons. The sequenced sample was peripheral blood. The receptors originated from a woman aged 80 or over with COVID-19, enrolled during active disease. Each CDR3 is given with its conserved first and last residue. A D gene is named only where the DNA matches it firmly. Where a row states a size, it is once, few, many or the class of an expanded clone; other rows omit it.

NA TRBJ1-1 NA TRBV18 CASSPPSGTAEAFF TGTGCCAGCTCACCACCGTCGGGTACGGCTGAAGCTTTCTTT
NA TRBJ1-1 NA TRBV2 CASSKQGQTEAFF TGTGCCAGCAGTAAACAGGGCCAGACTGAAGCTTTCTTT
NA TRBJ2-7 TRBD1 TRBV11-2 CASSPDRGRNEQYF TGTGCCAGCAGCCCTGACAGGGGAAGGAACGAGCAGTACTTC
NA TRBJ1-1 NA TRBV15 CATSRDGANTEAFF TGTGCCACCAGCAGAGATGGGGCGAACACTGAAGCTTTCTTT
NA TRBJ2-5 NA TRBV29-1 CSVGQQETQYF TGCAGCGTTGGACAGCAAGAGACCCAGTACTTC
NA TRBJ1-2 TRBD1 TRBV27 CASSFSQGAGGYTF TGTGCCAGCAGTTTCTCTCAGGGGGCTGGAGGCTACACCTTC
NA TRBJ1-6 NA TRBV2 CAPGGGITSPLHF TGTGCCCCCGGGGGGGGAATTACTTCACCCCTCCACTTT
NA TRBJ2-5 NA TRBV18 CASSRLAQETQYF TGTGCCAGCTCACGACTGGCACAAGAGACCCAGTACTTC
NA TRBJ2-1 NA TRBV7-9 CASSPSVLGRPDSFF TGTGCCAGCAGCCCTAGCGTATTAGGGCGACCTGATTCGTTCTTC
NA TRBJ2-3 TRBD2 TRBV3-1/TRBV3-2 CASSQGEGPQYF TGTGCCAGCAGCCAAGGGGAGGGGCCGCAGTATTTT
NA TRBJ1-1 NA TRBV7-8 CASSLFRDTTYTEAFF TGTGCCAGCAGCTTATTTCGGGACACTACTTACACTGAAGCTTTCTTT
NA TRBJ1-2 NA TRBV19 CASSIGAGGGYTF TGTGCCAGTAGTATAGGAGCAGGAGGCGGCTACACCTTC
NA TRBJ1-2 NA TRBV4-2 CASSQEMDRTDGYTF TGTGCCAGCAGCCAAGAGATGGACAGAACGGATGGCTACACCTTC
NA TRBJ1-2 NA TRBV24-1 CATSDSDAGGYTF TGTGCCACCAGTGATTCGGACGCGGGGGGCTACACCTTC
NA TRBJ2-3 NA TRBV6-6 CASRKETDTQYF TGTGCCAGCAGGAAAGAGACAGATACGCAGTATTTT
NA TRBJ1-2 NA TRBV7-2 CASSLGGGARIGYTF TGTGCCAGCAGCTTAGGGGGGGGCGCGAGGATTGGCTACACCTTC
few TRBJ2-2 TRBD2 TRBV4-1 CASSREGLGNTGELFF TGCGCCAGCAGCCGGGAGGGACTAGGCAACACCGGGGAGCTGTTTTTT
once TRBJ1-2 NA TRBV12-3/TRBV12-4 CASSPQGLGGYTF TGTGCCAGCAGCCCTCAGGGGCTAGGAGGCTACACCTTC
NA TRBJ2-2 NA TRBV19 CASRRAGELFF TGTGCCAGTCGCCGAGCCGGGGAGCTGTTTTTT
NA TRBJ2-7 NA TRBV9 CASSVGTPGHEQYF TGTGCCAGCAGCGTAGGAACACCAGGCCACGAGCAGTACTTC
NA TRBJ1-1 NA TRBV11-2 CASSLGQGPTEAFF TGTGCCAGCAGCTTAGGTCAGGGGCCCACTGAAGCTTTCTTT
NA TRBJ2-7 TRBD1 TRBV7-9 CASRYQGAYEQYF TGTGCCAGCAGATACCAGGGGGCCTACGAGCAGTACTTC